This is a list of T cell receptor beta chains from one sample in a study of beta chain features in type 1 diabetes. TCRdb keeps only in-frame clones here, not all; method: immunoSEQ multiplex PCR. The table records around 310,000 clones, 11% of them present only once. Sequenced sample: naive CD4+ T cells from blood. These receptors were collected from a woman younger than 45 in good health. Each CDR3 is given with its conserved first and last residue. Fields, in order: clone size, D gene, V gene, J gene, CDR3 protein, CDR3 DNA. D genes are given only for firm matches. Clone size is given for some rows only: seen once, a few or many times, or a class if the clone is expanded.

size: NA; D: NA; V: TRBV7-2; J: TRBJ1-2; CDR3: CASSREVLYGYTF; DNA: TGTGCCAGCAGCCGAGAGGTCCTCTATGGCTACACCTTC
size: few; D: TRBD1; V: TRBV28; J: TRBJ2-3; CDR3: CASSPRGRADTQYF; DNA: TGTGCCAGCAGTCCCAGGGGGCGGGCAGATACGCAGTATTTT
size: NA; D: NA; V: TRBV19; J: TRBJ1-2; CDR3: CASCPRDTYGYTF; DNA: TGTGCCAGCTGCCCTCGGGACACCTATGGCTACACCTTC
size: few; D: NA; V: TRBV29-1; J: TRBJ1-3; CDR3: CSVASSSGNTIYF; DNA: TGCAGCGTTGCGTCCAGCTCTGGAAACACCATATATTTT
size: few; D: NA; V: TRBV9; J: TRBJ2-6; CDR3: CASSVDADSSGANVLTF; DNA: TGTGCCAGCAGCGTAGATGCGGATTCCTCTGGGGCCAACGTCCTGACTTTC
size: NA; D: NA; V: TRBV28; J: TRBJ1-2; CDR3: CASRRRTYDGYTF; DNA: TGTGCCAGCAGACGCCGGACATACGATGGCTACACCTTC
size: NA; D: NA; V: TRBV25-1; J: TRBJ1-5; CDR3: CASSEIGGNQPQHF; DNA: TGTGCCAGCAGTGAAATCGGGGGCAATCAGCCCCAGCATTTT
size: NA; D: NA; V: TRBV5-4; J: TRBJ2-5; CDR3: CASSLGQGPGTQYF; DNA: TGTGCCAGCAGCTTGGGTCAGGGGCCCGGGACCCAGTACTTC
size: NA; D: TRBD2; V: TRBV5-1; J: TRBJ2-7; CDR3: CASSSFLAAISYEQYF; DNA: TGCGCCAGCAGCTCGTTTCTAGCGGCCATATCCTACGAGCAGTACTTC
size: NA; D: NA; V: TRBV11-1; J: TRBJ2-7; CDR3: CASSEDHYAYEQYF; DNA: TGTGCCAGCAGCGAAGATCACTATGCCTACGAGCAGTACTTC
size: few; D: TRBD1; V: TRBV18; J: TRBJ2-7; CDR3: CASSLGDQGAFRTYEQYF; DNA: TGTGCCAGCTCACTGGGGGATCAGGGGGCCTTTAGAACCTACGAGCAGTACTTC
size: NA; D: NA; V: TRBV28; J: TRBJ2-2; CDR3: CASTGVLMTGELFF; DNA: TGTGCCAGCACAGGGGTGTTGATGACCGGGGAGCTGTTTTTT
size: NA; D: TRBD1; V: TRBV7-9; J: TRBJ2-1; CDR3: CASSLGSTGGISNEQFF; DNA: TGTGCCAGCAGCTTAGGGTCGACAGGGGGCATCTCCAATGAGCAGTTCTTC
size: NA; D: TRBD1; V: TRBV29-1; J: TRBJ1-2; CDR3: CSVRTGGAYGYTF; DNA: TGCAGCGTTCGGACAGGGGGAGCTTATGGCTACACCTTC
size: few; D: NA; V: TRBV10-3; J: TRBJ2-2; CDR3: CAISESGASWTGELFF; DNA: TGTGCCATCAGTGAGTCCGGTGCTTCTTGGACCGGGGAGCTGTTTTTT
size: NA; D: TRBD2; V: TRBV7-2; J: TRBJ2-3; CDR3: CASSLGLARNTDTQYF; DNA: TGTGCCAGCAGCTTGGGACTAGCGAGAAACACAGATACGCAGTATTTT
size: few; D: NA; V: TRBV7-2; J: TRBJ2-1; CDR3: CASSLLQGQASGSYNEQFF; DNA: TGTGCCAGCAGCTTACTCCAGGGACAAGCGTCTGGCTCCTACAATGAGCAGTTCTTC
size: NA; D: NA; V: TRBV2; J: TRBJ2-1; CDR3: CASSGGPGNEQFF; DNA: TGTGCCAGCAGTGGGGGGCCAGGCAATGAGCAGTTCTTC